What follows describes a single TCR beta chain. Antigen: not known. The data are from a study of OX40 agonist ivuxolimab in advanced cancers. Study context: Dose-escalation subjects each had hepatocellular carcinoma, melanoma, renal cell or head and neck cancer.

Trimming removed 0 bases at V and 6 bases at J, with 4 bases between. CDR3 length equals 12 residues. CDR1 is SGHNT, CDR2 YYREEE, per germline (reference sequence). Whole-study results and caveats: Normalized T-cell clonal expansion was also low in some nonresponders.

Sequencing was performed with immunoSEQ multiplex PCR; in TCRdb, only in-frame clones are kept and a portion is missing. The table has 50,000 to 65,000 clones, 80% to 90% seen once; the top ten hold 12%. The rearrangement uses TRBV5-4 and TRBJ2-1; D is ambiguous. The TCR was taken from an adult with an advanced solid tumor such as melanoma, head and neck, liver or kidney cancer. The starting material was CD4+ or CD8+ T cells sorted from blood, obtained in a trial of the OX40 agonist ivuxolimab. The CDR3 here is CASSLDINEQFF. The CDR3 DNA follows: TGTGCCAGCAGCTTGGACATCAATGAGCAGTTCTTC.